This T cell receptor beta chain appears in the sequencing data of a study of T cell responses to AZD1222 COVID-19 vaccine. Study at large: Timing groups of about 4 and about 12 weeks for second doses were pooled. Study results and caveats: Baseline serostatus was positive in only six or seven AZD1222 recipients. Reports say nearly half of spike-specific TCRs go after unmutated variant regions. The sample set comprised mostly white British donors with more females, and clonal diversity was possibly underestimated.

Trimming pared 5 bases from V and 4 bases from J, leaving 14 bases between. Germline-derived CDR1 and CDR2 are SEHNR and FQNEAQ (reference sequence). The CDR3 covers 14 residues. A word on this clone: Its target is not known.

Only in-frame clones appear in the TCRdb table, and some are missing; sequencing was by immunoSEQ multiplex PCR. Among 90,000 to 110,000 clones listed, 90% to 95% were seen once. The receptor comes from an adult in good health. Sequenced material: peripheral blood, taken on day 0 of AZD1222 vaccination. The V call is TRBV7-9, the J call TRBJ1-2; no clear D gene. CDR3: CASSLPGLIYGYTF. In DNA, the CDR3 is TGTGCCAGCAGCCTCCCCGGACTCATCTATGGCTACACCTTC.